The sequence of this TCR beta chain was determined in a study of long-term antiretroviral therapy in people with HIV. It was version v3.0 of the immunoSEQ assay that was run at survey level. TCRdb's copy holds only in-frame clones and misses some; the assay was immunoSEQ multiplex PCR. The sample lists about 23,000 clones; about four fifths were seen once. The CDR3 sequence is 14 residues long. Germline V gene sequence: CDR1 MNHEY, CDR2 SVGAGI. V lost 0 bases, J lost 4 bases, and 9 bases lay in between. The clonotype originates from a young man with HIV. The starting material was unsorted PBMCs, obtained 1.5 years after starting antiretroviral therapy. V usage is TRBV6-5 and J usage is TRBJ2-5, with D uncertain. The DNA for the CDR3 is TGTGCCAGCAGTTACTCGGAAGTGAGAGAGACCCAGTACTTC. Protein: CASSYSEVRETQYF.